The 32 T cell receptor beta chains presented below share a single source sample, sequenced in a study of T cell responses to AZD1222 COVID-19 vaccine. Clones were read by immunoSEQ multiplex PCR, and TCRdb kept only the in-frame ones, dropping some. This table holds about 81,000 clones, 90% found once. The sequenced sample was peripheral blood, obtained 28 days after the second AZD1222 dose. These receptors all come from an adult who received the AZD1222 COVID-19 vaccine.

This sequence joins TRBV1 and TRBJ2-2; TRBD2 was called by the table and not checked on the DNA. TRBV1 is recorded as a pseudogene. The CDR3 loop spans 17 amino acids. The CDR3 region has the DNA TGCACCAGCAGTCACCCCGACCGGACTAGCGAGACCGGGGAGCTGTTTTTT. Protein sequence: CTSSHPDRTSETGELFF.

This clone was observed a single time. This sequence joins TRBV7-9 and TRBJ1-1, with TRBD1 matching over 7 bases. Germline V CDR1 and CDR2: SEHNR, FQNEAQ (reference sequence). V was clipped by 4 bases and J by 2 bases; unmatched bases: 4. CDR3 length equals 14 residues. The CDR3: CASSSGTENTEAFF. In nucleotides, the CDR3 is TGTGCCAGCAGCTCCGGGACAGAAAACACTGAAGCTTTCTTT.

The chain carries TRBV19 and TRBJ1-4; a weak D match, TRBD1 (6 bases). The CDR3 is made up of 14 amino acids. The ends were cut back, 4 bases at V and 5 bases at J, with 11 bases in the middle. Germline V gene lookup returns CDR1 LNHDA and CDR2 SQIVND (reference sequence). The CDR3 DNA is TGTGCCAGTAGTACAGGGGTCTGGAATGAAAAACTGTTTTTT. Translating gives CASSTGVWNEKLFF.

This clone was seen only once. The J gene is TRBJ2-1, the V gene TRBV6-5, with 7 bases fitting TRBD2. The V and J ends lost 6 bases and 2 bases, in that order; junction bases with no gene match: 7. The CDR3 loop spans 15 amino acids. Germline V lookup: CDR1 MNHEY, CDR2 SVGAGI. CDR3 nucleotides: TGTGCCAGCAGCCCACGGGGGGACGCCTACAATGAGCAGTTCTTC. Translated, it gives CASSPRGDAYNEQFF.

CDR3 sequence reads: CASRPAANTGELFF. CDR3 sequence (DNA): TGTGCCAGTAGACCGGCTGCGAACACCGGGGAGCTGTTTTTT. The rearrangement links TRBV19 to TRBJ2-2; D unresolved. The CDR3 sequence is 14 residues long. CDR1 is LNHDA and CDR2 is SQIVND in the germline V gene (reference sequence). V was cut by 6 bases and J by 0 bases, with 8 bases left in between.

The V and J genes are TRBV6-1 and TRBJ2-3, with TRBD2 identical over 7 bases. The CDR3 totals 16 residues. Germline V gives CDR1 MNHNS, CDR2 SASEGT. The ends lost 0 bases at V and 5 bases at J; junction bases unmatched: 8. CDR3 amino acids: CASSEAVGGTGDTQYF. For the CDR3, the DNA is TGTGCCAGCAGTGAAGCGGTGGGGGGGACGGGAGATACGCAGTATTTT.

The rearrangement uses TRBV7-2 and TRBJ1-2; the D is unclear. From germline, CDR1 is SGHTA and CDR2 FQGNSA. V gave up 8 bases and J gave up 5 bases, with 15 bases separating them. The CDR3 extends over 13 amino acids. The CDR3 spells CASPTGPGYGYTF. The CDR3 coding sequence is TGTGCCAGCCCAACCGGCCCCGGATATGGCTACACCTTC.

The rearrangement joins TRBV18 to TRBJ1-1; no reliable D call. The germline gives CDR1 KGHSH, CDR2 LQKENI. The CDR3 contains 16 residues. Trimming took off 2 bases at V and 3 bases at J, with 16 bases between the two ends. CDR3 in DNA: TGTGCCAGCTCACCAGGGATCCCGAGGTTGGACACTGAAGCTTTCTTT. Amino acid sequence: CASSPGIPRLDTEAFF. Complete variable domain (other parts from reference TRBV18 and TRBJ1-1): NAGVMQNPRHLVRRRGQEARLRCSPMKGHSHVYWYRQLPEEGLKFMVYLQKENIIDESGMPKERFSAEFPKEGPSILRIQQVVRGDSAAYFCASSPGIPRLDTEAFFGQGTRLTVV.

The J gene is TRBJ1-5, the V gene TRBV27; D possibly corresponds to TRBD1 (6 bases). Germline V gives CDR1 MNHEY, CDR2 SMNVEV (reference sequence). The germline V and J ends were trimmed by 2 bases and 7 bases, with 12 bases remaining between them. The CDR3 is 14 amino acids. The CDR3 DNA follows: TGTGCCAGCAGTTTAGGCAGGGGAGGCCAGCCCCAGCATTTT. Protein: CASSLGRGGQPQHF.

The rearrangement uses TRBV9 and TRBJ1-2; D not certain. The V gene's germline CDR1 is SGDLS and CDR2 YYNGEE. The V gene lost 3 bases and the J gene lost 11 bases, with 8 bases spanning the gap. This CDR3 has 10 residues. The CDR3, as DNA: TGTGCCAGCAGCGGGCAGCTTTACACCTTC. Translating it yields CASSGQLYTF.

CDR3 sequence: CASSSQGAPLPYEGYF. In nucleotides, the CDR3 is TGTGCCAGCAGTTCTCAGGGGGCCCCTCTTCCCTACGAGGGGTACTTC. The V and J genes are TRBV6-6 and TRBJ2-7; 8 bases map to TRBD1. CDR3 length: 16 residues. V lost 4 bases and J lost 12; bases outside the gene matches: 20. Per germline, CDR1 MNHNY and CDR2 SVGAGI (reference sequence).

The CDR3 loop reads CASSLASTENTEAFF. CDR3 nucleotides: TGTGCCAGCAGCTTAGCTAGCACAGAGAACACTGAAGCTTTCTTT. This sequence joins TRBV7-9 and TRBJ1-1; no definite D call. V was trimmed by 0 bases and J by 1 base, leaving 9 bases between them. The CDR3 contains 15 residues. Germline CDR1 reads SEHNR; CDR2 reads FQNEAQ (reference sequence).

This chain uses TRBV3-1 (or the pseudogene TRBV3-2) with TRBJ1-2, with a weak D call TRBD1 (5 bases). Germline V gene lookup returns CDR1 LGHDT and CDR2 YNNKEL (reference sequence). V shed 4 bases and J shed 0 bases, with 12 bases lying between them. The CDR3 has 15 amino acids. The CDR3 nucleotides are TGTGCCAGCAGCCCCCGGGACCGCCCTAACTATGGCTACACCTTC. This translates into CASSPRDRPNYGYTF.

Remarks on this clone: This specimen includes other DNA sequences encoding the same CDR3. The chain joins TRBV5-5 to TRBJ1-4; TRBD1 matches at 9 bases. V dropped 3 bases and J dropped 7; count of bases not matched to a gene: 4. CDR1 is SGHKS and CDR2 is YYEKEE in the germline V gene (reference sequence). The CDR3 runs to 14 residues. In DNA form, the CDR3 reads TGTGCCAGCAGCTCGGGACAGGGTAGTGAAAAACTGTTTTTT. This gives the protein CASSSGQGSEKLFF.

The chain employs TRBV28 and TRBJ1-2; no definite D call. Trimming took off 6 bases at V and 4 bases at J, with 9 bases between the two ends. Looked up from germline, CDR1 is MDHEN and CDR2 is SYDVKM. This CDR3 comprises 12 residues. The CDR3 DNA is TGTGCCAGCAGCCTACGGGGCTATGGCTACACCTTC. Its translation is CASSLRGYGYTF.

The chain uses TRBV6-5 and TRBJ1-1, with 8 positions matching TRBD1. CDR3 length: 14 residues. Germline assignment: CDR1 MNHEY and CDR2 SVGAGI. V trimming: 6 bases; J trimming: 4 bases; junction bases outside the gene matches: 7. CDR3: CASRSGGAITEAFF. The CDR3 DNA reads TGTGCCAGCAGGTCAGGGGGCGCGATCACTGAAGCTTTCTTT.

This rearrangement joins TRBV28 to TRBJ1-5, with D unclear. This CDR3 is built from 17 residues. V gave up 3 bases and J gave up 0 bases, with 15 bases separating them. CDR1 is MDHEN, CDR2 SYDVKM, per germline. The CDR3 reads CASSFPYGPNSNQPQHF. The DNA of the CDR3 is TGTGCCAGCAGTTTCCCCTACGGACCGAATAGCAATCAGCCCCAGCATTTT.

This clone was seen only once. The chain is built from TRBV21-1 and TRBJ2-7; the table's D call, TRBD1, has no DNA check behind it. TRBV21-1 is designated a pseudogene. This CDR3 region has 16 residues. The CDR3 reads CASSKGDTGTSYEQYF. The CDR3 DNA reads TGTGCCAGCAGCAAAGGGGACACAGGGACCTCCTACGAGCAGTACTTC.

V and J are TRBV3-1 (or the pseudogene TRBV3-2) and TRBJ2-1; 10 bases line up with TRBD2. V gave up 0 bases and J gave up 3 bases; unmatched junction bases: 11. The CDR3 is 19 residues long. CDR1 and CDR2 (germline): LGHDT, YNNKEL (reference sequence). CDR3 nucleotides: TGTGCCAGCAGCCAAGACCCCCGGCGGAGCGGGGGGGGCTACAATGAGCAGTTCTTC. It yields the protein CASSQDPRRSGGGYNEQFF.

V is TRBV11-2 and J is TRBJ1-6; D unresolved. The CDR3 covers 15 residues. Trimming stripped 7 bases from V and 7 bases from J, with 17 bases between. Germline V CDR1 and CDR2: SGHAT, FQNNGV. CDR3 in amino acids: CASIRAGEQNSPLHF. The CDR3 nucleotides read TGTGCCAGCATCCGGGCAGGAGAACAGAATTCACCCCTCCACTTT.

V gene TRBV11-2 combines with J gene TRBJ2-1; 10 nucleotides agree with TRBD2. The CDR3 has 15 residues. The V and J ends lost 3 bases and 9 bases, in that order; junction bases with no gene match: 8. From germline, CDR1 is SGHAT and CDR2 FQNNGV. The CDR3 coding sequence is TGTGCCAGCAGCTTCTTAGCGGGGGGTATGCCTGAGCAGTTCTTC. Translating gives CASSFLAGGMPEQFF.

The chain combines TRBV19 with TRBJ2-3, with 10 bases identical to TRBD2. This CDR3 has 16 amino acids. CDR1 and CDR2 from the germline V gene are LNHDA and SQIVND (reference sequence). J was trimmed by 1 base and V by 1 base; bases with no gene match: 2. The DNA of the CDR3 is TGTGCCAGTAGTATAGGAGGACTAGCGGGCACAGATACGCAGTATTTT. Its protein is CASSIGGLAGTDTQYF.

The chain is built from TRBV27 and TRBJ1-5; 8 bases align to TRBD1. Trimming at V came to 6 bases and at J to 0 bases, leaving 4 bases not matched to a gene. There are 15 residues in the CDR3. CDR1 MNHEY and CDR2 SMNVEV come from the germline V gene (reference sequence). CDR3 in amino acids: CASRDRVNSNQPQHF. The CDR3 nucleotides read TGTGCCAGCAGGGACAGGGTTAATAGCAATCAGCCCCAGCATTTT.

This rearrangement joins TRBV12-3 or TRBV12-4 to TRBJ1-2; the D is unclear. The CDR3 length is 11 residues. V was pared by 1 base and J by 10 bases, with 7 bases between. The chain's CDR3 is CASSLEVVYTF. In DNA form, the CDR3 reads TGTGCCAGCAGTTTAGAGGTCGTCTACACCTTC.

The chain joins TRBV2 to TRBJ2-2, with D unresolved. In germline, CDR1 is SNHLY, CDR2 FYNNEI. V gave up 6 bases and J gave up 1 base, with 12 bases separating them. The CDR3 runs to 15 residues. This CDR3 is CASRGQVGNTGELFF. The DNA of the CDR3 is TGTGCCAGCAGGGGTCAGGTTGGGAACACCGGGGAGCTGTTTTTT. Supplemented by reference TRBV2 and TRBJ2-2, the full variable domain reads EPEVTQTPSHQVTQMGQEVILRCVPISNHLYFYWYRQILGQKVEFLVSFYNNEISEKSEIFDDQFSVERPDGSNFTLKIRSTKLEDSAMYFCASRGQVGNTGELFFGEGSRLTVL.

The table lists this clone with a count of one. V usage is TRBV5-4 and J usage is TRBJ1-4; D might be TRBD1 (6 bases). V lost 1 base to trimming and J lost 0 bases, with 10 bases between them. Germline V CDR1 and CDR2: SGHNT, YYREEE (reference sequence). The CDR3 length is 16 residues. CDR3 nucleotides: TGTGCCAGCAGCTTGACAGGGAACCCAACTAATGAAAAACTGTTTTTT. This codes for CASSLTGNPTNEKLFF.

A few counts support this clone. The chain recombines TRBV15 with TRBJ2-3; 8 nucleotides match TRBD2. Germline V lookup: CDR1 LNHNV, CDR2 YYDKDF (reference sequence). The V segment lost 5 bases and the J segment 6 bases; nucleotides outside the gene matches: 7. The CDR3 extends over 14 amino acids. CDR3 in DNA: TGTGCCACCAGCCCCGGGGGGGAAGGGGATACGCAGTATTTT. This codes for CATSPGGEGDTQYF.

The V gene is TRBV20-1, the J gene TRBJ1-5, with 8 bases fitting TRBD1. This CDR3 is 15 amino acids long. Germline CDR1 reads DFQATT; CDR2 reads SNEGSKA (reference sequence). The V and J ends lost 3 bases and 6 bases, in that order; junction bases with no gene match: 10. CDR3 nucleotide sequence: TGCAGTGCTAGTTTCCCTGGACAGGGACGTCAGCCCCAGCATTTT. The encoded protein is CSASFPGQGRQPQHF.

The chain employs TRBV7-9 and TRBJ1-5; no reliable D call. Germline V gene lookup returns CDR1 SEHNR and CDR2 FQNEAQ (reference sequence). Trimming removed 1 base at V and 4 bases at J, with 5 bases between. The CDR3 runs 13 residues. The CDR3 is CASSLGTNQPQHF. The CDR3 DNA sequence: TGTGCCAGCAGCTTAGGTACTAATCAGCCCCAGCATTTT.

The chain couples TRBV28 to TRBJ1-1; no firm D call. The CDR3 length is 13 residues. CDR1 and CDR2 (germline): MDHEN, SYDVKM. V lost 4 bases to trimming and J lost 4 bases, with 10 bases between them. The CDR3 region has the DNA TGTGCCAGCAGTTGGGTCGGCGGCACTGAAGCTTTCTTT. It codes for CASSWVGGTEAFF.

This chain connects TRBV6-5 to TRBJ1-3; D gene ambiguous. V gave up 6 bases and J gave up 7 bases, with 7 bases separating them. CDR3 length: 11 amino acids. CDR1 MNHEY and CDR2 SVGAGI come from the germline V gene. CDR3 in amino acids: CASRGTNTIYF. As DNA, the CDR3 is TGTGCCAGCAGGGGCACGAACACCATATATTTT.

The chain has TRBV18 and TRBJ1-1, with D perhaps matching TRBD1 (5 bases). Germline CDR1 and CDR2: KGHSH and LQKENI. The CDR3 loop spans 15 amino acids. Trimming removed 4 bases from V and 0 bases from J, with 12 bases in between. Here the CDR3 DNA reads TGTGCCAGCTCACGGTCCGAGGGACTGAACACTGAAGCTTTCTTT. It translates to CASSRSEGLNTEAFF.